What follows describes a single T cell receptor beta chain. The antigen is unknown. V gave up 3 bases and J gave up 7 bases, with 8 bases separating them. The germline V gene encodes CDR1 SGHTA and CDR2 FQGNSA. CDR3 length: 12 amino acids. The sample is drawn from a study of STAT3 mutations in large granular lymphocyte leukemia. Study observations and caveats: Every T-cell large granular lymphocyte leukemia patient had at least one immunodominant TCR beta clonotype. No sample exists from the first appearance of each clone. In about 35% of the 18 patients, new TCR clonotypes emerged after therapy.

Profiling relied on immunoSEQ multiplex PCR, and the TCRdb table lists in-frame clones only, not all of them. The sample carries over 8,000 clones, nearly 90% recorded once. The chain links TRBV7-2 to TRBJ2-3; D unclear. This receptor was taken from a man in his 60s with T-cell large granular lymphocyte leukemia. Some clones in this sample may be carry-over from other donors' samples. The sequenced material came from peripheral blood mononuclear cells. CDR3 DNA: TGTGCCAGCAGCTTTGGTGAAAATACGCAGTATTTT. It yields the protein CASSFGENTQYF. Based on the CDR3 plus reference TRBV7-2 and TRBJ2-3, the full variable domain is GAGVSQSPSNKVTEKGKDVELRCDPISGHTALYWYRQSLGQGLEFLIYFQGNSAPDKSGLPSDRFSAERTGGSVSTLTIQRTQQEDSAVYLCASSFGENTQYFGPGTRLTVL.